This T cell receptor (beta chain) was identified during a study of cytomegalovirus exposure and HLA in healthy donors. Study observations and caveats: The study dropped some indistinguishable V segments, TRBV6-2 and TRBV6-3 among them.

A note on this clone: The antigen is undetermined.

The PCR employed 60 Vbeta primers together with 13 Jbeta primers. Assay: immunoSEQ multiplex PCR; the TCRdb copy retains only in-frame clones and omits some. The sample lists 210,000 or so clones, almost 85% seen once, with about 0.58% in the top ten. This CDR3 has 16 amino acids. Trimming removed 0 bases from V and 3 bases from J, with 14 bases in between. Germline values: CDR1 SGHDN, CDR2 FVKESK. Healthy bone marrow donors made up the cohort. Sequencing input: PBMCs. This receptor was obtained from a woman aged 40 to 50 in good health and CMV-seronegative. The V gene is TRBV14, the J gene TRBJ1-1; no firm D call. The CDR3 DNA reads as TGTGCCAGCAGCCAAGAATTCAATACAGTACACACTGAAGCTTTCTTT. It yields the protein CASSQEFNTVHTEAFF.